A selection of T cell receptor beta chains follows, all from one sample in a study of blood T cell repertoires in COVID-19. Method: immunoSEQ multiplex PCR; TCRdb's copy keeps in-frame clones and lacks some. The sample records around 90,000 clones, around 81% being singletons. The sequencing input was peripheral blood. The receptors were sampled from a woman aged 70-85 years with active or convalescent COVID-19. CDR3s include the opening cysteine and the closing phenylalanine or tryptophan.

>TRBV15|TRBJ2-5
CATSSNRVRDKQYF
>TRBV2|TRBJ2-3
CASSELGRSGTDTQYF
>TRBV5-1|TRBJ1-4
CASSLTGGATNEKLFF
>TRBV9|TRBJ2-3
CASSASGTSTDTQYF
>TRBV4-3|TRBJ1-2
CASSLDRAATYYGYTF
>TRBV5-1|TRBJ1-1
CASSPTGALNTEAFF
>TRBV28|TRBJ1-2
CASSQGSAGYTF
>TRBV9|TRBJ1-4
CASSEGVENEKLFF
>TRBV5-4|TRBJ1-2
CASSLQTGFSPYGYTF
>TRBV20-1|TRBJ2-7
CSASAGLDLYEQYF
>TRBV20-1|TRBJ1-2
CSASFRIGESGGDTF
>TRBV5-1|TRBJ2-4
CASSLTGVAKNIQYF
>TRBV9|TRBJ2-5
CASSVAGVEETQYF
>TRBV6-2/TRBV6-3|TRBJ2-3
CASSSRDRTAADTQYF
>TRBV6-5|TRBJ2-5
CASNYGGEETQYF
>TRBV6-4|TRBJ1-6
CASRATGNYNSPLHF
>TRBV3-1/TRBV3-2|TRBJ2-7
CASSQGMGEYYEQYF
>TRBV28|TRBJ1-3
CASSLLGRGNTIYF
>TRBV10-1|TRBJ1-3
CASSDNFSGNTIYF
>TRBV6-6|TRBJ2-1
CASSYSGLADNNEQFF